This paragraph covers one T cell receptor (beta chain) sequence. Its cognate antigen is unknown. The sample comes from a study of long-term antiretroviral therapy in people with HIV. Study-level points and caveats: Collection spanned 2004 to 2017; ART regimens may be less effective than current ones. Clonotypes expanded prior to ART showed repertoire dominance at all sampled time points. ART was followed by higher diversity that remained below transplant donor controls.

This CDR3 comprises 16 residues. In germline, CDR1 is SGHAT, CDR2 FQNNGV. The V gene lost 5 bases and the J gene lost 0 bases, with 14 bases spanning the gap. At survey level, the immunoSEQ assay was run in its v3.0 version. Sequencing was directed toward about 40,000-55,000 T-cell genomes in each sample. Some clones are missing from TCRdb's copy, which holds only in-frame ones; the method was immunoSEQ multiplex PCR. Among about 22,000 clones listed, roughly four fifths were seen once. This receptor was obtained from a man aged 40-49 years with HIV. This rearrangement joins TRBV11-2 to TRBJ1-3; D might be TRBD1 (5 bases). Sample: unsorted PBMCs, taken 0.5 years before starting antiretroviral therapy. The CDR3 DNA reads TGTGCCAGCAGCCACCACCGGGGCCACTCTGGAAACACCATATATTTT. Translation: CASSHHRGHSGNTIYF.